This TCR beta chain derives from a study of blood T cells in healthy people across ages. Study-level findings and limits: PBMCs left unsorted prevented a conclusive naive versus antigen-experienced comparison.

A J-beta primer mix and a sample-barcoded 5' primer were used in a second PCR of roughly 7 to 12 cycles. Every molecule of cDNA carried a tag from a template-switch adaptor with 12 random nucleotides. There were at least 2.5 million CDR3-containing paired-end reads obtained from each sample. TCRdb ran MiXCR on the 5' RACE reads and lists one entry per CDR3 protein. The repertoire consists of 1.5 million to 2 million distinct CDR3 sequences, with roughly 43% occurring once and the leading ten covering 20% to 25%. Turning to this clonotype: Its target is not known. Its ends do not fully match the called genes, so a read error is possible.

This CDR3 contains 15 residues. In germline, CDR1 is DFQATT, CDR2 SNEGSKA (reference sequence). The authors extracted at least 6 micrograms of total RNA per sample. The source of this sequence is a human donor in good health. The sequencing input was blood. The genes are TRBV20-1 and TRBJ2-3; 7 positions agree with TRBD1. In DNA form, the CDR3 reads TGCGGTGCTATCGTTACACAGGGGATGGCAGATACGCAGTATTTT. It codes for CGAIVTQGMADTQYF.